The rows below give T cell receptor beta chains drawn from one sample of a study of T cell changes during pregnancy in multiple sclerosis. Here immunoSEQ multiplex PCR was the method, and the copy in TCRdb shows in-frame clones only, minus some. Among over 30,000 clones listed, around 89% were seen once. Material: CD8+ T cells from peripheral blood mononuclear cells, obtained in the third trimester of pregnancy. The source of these receptors is a female donor with multiple sclerosis, enrolled in a pregnancy study. The CDR3 runs from the conserved cysteine through the conserved F or W. The size of a clone is reported for some rows only, either as once, few or many, or as a class for expanded clones.

clone size: -
V gene: TRBV10-1
J gene: TRBJ2-1
CDR3 protein: CASSAGRAYNEQFF

clone size: -
V gene: TRBV6-1
J gene: TRBJ1-2
CDR3 protein: CALLTIGSGYTF

clone size: -
V gene: TRBV19
J gene: TRBJ1-3
CDR3 protein: CASTMGGLGNTIYF

clone size: -
V gene: TRBV27
J gene: TRBJ2-3
CDR3 protein: CASRTVTDADTQYF

clone size: once
V gene: TRBV18
J gene: TRBJ2-3
CDR3 protein: CASSPLPRTGAHTDTQYF

clone size: -
V gene: TRBV7-9
J gene: TRBJ1-1
CDR3 protein: CASSLQLNTEAFF

clone size: -
V gene: TRBV6-5
J gene: TRBJ1-5
CDR3 protein: CASKNRGDSNQPQHF

clone size: -
V gene: TRBV7-3
J gene: TRBJ1-6
CDR3 protein: CATPWTGLRLSSYNSPLHF

clone size: -
V gene: TRBV30
J gene: TRBJ1-5
CDR3 protein: CAWRLQGGNQPQHF

clone size: once
V gene: TRBV7-6
J gene: TRBJ2-2
CDR3 protein: CASSSLARPNTGELFF

clone size: -
V gene: TRBV28
J gene: TRBJ2-5
CDR3 protein: CAVLQGRMETQYF

clone size: once
V gene: TRBV7-3
J gene: TRBJ2-7
CDR3 protein: CASSFTGTGPYEQYF

clone size: once
V gene: TRBV9
J gene: TRBJ2-7
CDR3 protein: CASSGGGPYEQYF

clone size: once
V gene: TRBV6-6
J gene: TRBJ2-6
CDR3 protein: CASAIKGSGANVLTF

clone size: -
V gene: TRBV7-6
J gene: TRBJ2-1
CDR3 protein: CASSPRDFDNEQFF

clone size: -
V gene: TRBV6-1
J gene: TRBJ2-3
CDR3 protein: CASSELAGGPDTQYF

clone size: -
V gene: TRBV7-9
J gene: TRBJ1-2
CDR3 protein: CASSTDRFYGYTF

clone size: -
V gene: TRBV9
J gene: TRBJ1-1
CDR3 protein: CASSVALGGTEAFF

clone size: -
V gene: TRBV7-9
J gene: TRBJ2-1
CDR3 protein: CASSPPQGEATYNEQFF

clone size: -
V gene: TRBV28
J gene: TRBJ2-7
CDR3 protein: CASSLGLARTYEQYF

clone size: -
V gene: TRBV28
J gene: TRBJ2-5
CDR3 protein: CASSLDGEGRETQYF

clone size: -
V gene: TRBV28
J gene: TRBJ2-7
CDR3 protein: CASSLYVLAGVNEQYF

clone size: -
V gene: TRBV7-3
J gene: TRBJ1-2
CDR3 protein: CASSPPGIGYTF

clone size: -
V gene: TRBV9
J gene: TRBJ1-2
CDR3 protein: CASSSAGNYGYAF

clone size: few
V gene: TRBV4-1
J gene: TRBJ2-5
CDR3 protein: CASSQASGTEQETQYF

clone size: once
V gene: TRBV7-9
J gene: TRBJ2-7
CDR3 protein: CASSSGYSPYEQYF

clone size: -
V gene: TRBV5-4
J gene: TRBJ2-1
CDR3 protein: CASSWPDSGYNEQFF

clone size: -
V gene: TRBV6-5
J gene: TRBJ2-7
CDR3 protein: CASSSQGAGYEQYF

clone size: -
V gene: TRBV7-9
J gene: TRBJ1-5
CDR3 protein: CASSLDYNQPQHF

clone size: -
V gene: TRBV7-8
J gene: TRBJ2-1
CDR3 protein: CASSLPRVVSYNEQFF

clone size: -
V gene: TRBV6-5
J gene: TRBJ2-7
CDR3 protein: CASRGLARTYEQYF

clone size: -
V gene: TRBV11-2
J gene: TRBJ2-1
CDR3 protein: CASSLEASGGSTGEQFF

clone size: -
V gene: TRBV7-2
J gene: TRBJ2-2
CDR3 protein: CASSLVIRSGRDTGELFF

clone size: -
V gene: TRBV7-9
J gene: TRBJ2-2
CDR3 protein: CASSLGPRRPSAGELFF

clone size: -
V gene: TRBV19
J gene: TRBJ2-2
CDR3 protein: CASRLAGGIGELFF

clone size: -
V gene: TRBV27
J gene: TRBJ1-3
CDR3 protein: CASSPSTGSGNTIYF

clone size: few
V gene: TRBV7-3
J gene: TRBJ2-5
CDR3 protein: CASSSGGGAQETQYF

clone size: -
V gene: TRBV9
J gene: TRBJ1-5
CDR3 protein: CASSGGTGDQPQHF

clone size: -
V gene: TRBV7-3
J gene: TRBJ1-1
CDR3 protein: CASSLTGRAMSEAFF

clone size: -
V gene: TRBV6-1
J gene: TRBJ1-1
CDR3 protein: CASSDRSGMNTEAFF